A selection of T cell receptor beta chains follows, all from one sample in a study of T cells in localized non-small cell lung cancer. The method was immunoSEQ multiplex PCR; TCRdb's version includes in-frame clones alone and lacks a portion of them. The profile shows fewer than 75,000 clones, about four fifths of them singletons. Sequences were derived from peripheral blood, sampled before any cancer treatment. These receptors came from a female donor over 55 with stage I lung adenocarcinoma. The conserved cysteine and the conserved F or W are not part of the CDR3 here.

>TRBV4-3
ASSQDTNYNSPLH
>TRBV5-8
ASSLGTGTYEQY
>TRBV7-3
ASSPGLAGHNEQF
>TRBV5-1
ASSLQGFTEAF
>TRBV15
ATSRGLAGGRGETQY
>TRBV7-2
ASSLEGGAYNEQF
>TRBV21-1
ASSEDLYNEQF
>TRBV9
ASSARGQGGYGYT
>TRBV6-1
ASTEVVEQF
>TRBV7-2
ASSLGVPNTIY
>TRBV21-1
ASSSRTGEAKNIQY
>TRBV2
ASRFRDRGYNEQF
>TRBV9
ASSVAGQILSGNTIY
>TRBV5-1
ASSLDPVSGANVLT
>TRBV7-2
ASSVNTDTQY
>TRBV5-8
ASSLKLGSINEQF
>TRBV28
ASNIAGTGSYEQY
>TRBV29-1
SVDNGLAGGDTQY
>TRBV5-1
ASSLGPSGRAF
>TRBV19
ASSTGRFGVAF
>TRBV2
ASSSPDSNQPQH
>TRBV25-1
ASSRIGQGRYEQY